This T cell receptor beta chain was obtained from a study of cytomegalovirus exposure and HLA in healthy donors (dated by TCRdb to about 2017). Describing the broader study: An earlier analysis of a few hundred of the donors reported approximately 260 Gb of sequence data and around 110 million unique TCR beta sequences obtained from 150 million to 200 million T cells. An early release that covered about 640 HLA-typed donors contained approximately 300 gigabases of sequencing data and tens of millions of unique TCR sequences. Of the approximately 400 genotyped donors, approximately 82% fell in the genetic ancestry cluster associated with self-reported Caucasian donors. The study aimed to test whether signatures of past pathogen exposure could be identified by cataloging public T cell receptors. The T cell repertoires of some 670 subjects were profiled by immunosequencing and related to cytomegalovirus serostatus. Besides the first cohort of roughly 700 subjects, a separate validation cohort made up of about 120 different subjects was used. The study combined high-throughput TCR immunosequencing, statistical association of individual TCRs with disease status, and machine learning to predict cytomegalovirus infection status. A later analysis re-analyzed previously published TCR beta repertoires from approximately 700 donors and added high-resolution HLA genotyping to study TCR occurrence patterns. In the later analysis, no new phenotypic data were used to find candidate immune exposures; instead, reliance was placed on TCR beta sequences and their occurrence across donors. In an earlier analysis of over 550 of the donors, high-throughput TCR beta sequencing was used to judge whether each TCR beta V gene segment behaved as functional or pseudogenic. Donor age, sex, ethnicity and CMV serostatus were compiled together with the repertoire data. In a later genetic analysis, genome-wide SNP genotypes for about 55% of the 666 donors were used, and that subset was treated as a discovery cohort. All discovery cohort repertoires had been generated using a single sequencing platform. HLA typing included class I and class II loci at four-digit resolution. The number of typed donors differed by locus: about 620-630 for A, B, C, DRB1 and DQB1; some 500 for DQA1; approximately 610 for DPA1; and roughly 470 for DPB1. A handful of DR-DQ haplotypes were handled as single units for association and clustering because linkage in the cohort was strong. Across approximately 400 genotyped donors of the cohort, an average of 235,054 unique TCR beta nucleotide sequences per donor were sequenced, and 15% to 20% of those sequences were non-productive. Broad study findings and their caveats: A later analysis found that TCR association rates varied across HLA loci, with DRB1 alleles showing the most associated TCRs and HLA-C alleles the fewest. The 87-base-pair reads could not distinguish some IMGT-functional V segments, including TRBV6-2 and TRBV6-3, so those segments were excluded. In a later genetic analysis, fewer N-insertions in productive TCRs were reported among donors in an Asian-associated ancestry cluster than the approximately 710-donor mean. Cytomegalovirus status was reported to be diagnosed by the classifier with high specificity and sensitivity in both the original and validation cohorts. Correlated functional status among segregating V segments might reflect linkage disequilibrium, but an unknown experimental factor could not be ruled out. A few of the identified cytomegalovirus-associated TCR beta chains were confirmed in vitro to be specific for cytomegalovirus antigens. At a false discovery rate of 0.05, a later analysis linked 15,000 to 20,000 TCR beta sequences to specific HLA alleles. HLA typing was unavailable for some donors at each locus, so association tests used only the typed subset. Several of the top co-occurrence clusters appeared to be linked to parvovirus B19, influenza, CMV and Epstein-Barr virus, according to a later analysis. A further reported finding was that TCR beta sequences accurately predicted the HLA-A and HLA-B alleles for most subjects in the first cohort. A group of highly shared sequence variants was considered likely to be a technical artifact of the sequencing pipeline. The authors suggested that the approach could potentially be extended to other disease states and immunological phenotypes. A later analysis found that HLA-associated TCR beta chains were more clonally expanded and had lower generation probabilities than equally common non-associated chains. Only TCR beta chains were sequenced in this cohort, and the absence of alpha or paired-chain data limited detectable features. While some public TCRs were present in many individuals, most TCR sequences turned up only very rarely across donors. Roughly uniform sequencing depth across donors was assumed in presence/absence analyses, although this assumption may not hold. A later analysis found that most CMV-associated TCR beta chains appeared HLA-restricted, with HLA associations seemingly driven largely by CMV exposure. In an earlier analysis of more than 500 of the donors, most TCR beta V segments appeared in productive rearrangements about 87% or about 30% of the time, broadly matching IMGT annotations. When HLA alleles, especially DR and DQ, strongly co-occurred, TCR associations were difficult to assign to individual alleles. In the study, some 160 TCR beta chains were listed as associated with cytomegalovirus. The only immune exposure information available for the cohort was CMV serostatus. A later genetic analysis associated a missense DCLRE1C variant with V-gene and J-gene trimming of TCR beta chains, and an independent cohort replicated the association. Because counts were too low, seventeen rarely observed V segments, including chromosome 9 orphons, were left out of the earlier analysis of several hundred of the donors.

Libraries were built with the immunoSEQ multiplex PCR assay. A mixture of 60 forward primers for TCR Vbeta segments and 13 reverse primers for TCR Jbeta segments was used in the multiplex PCR. The CDR3 region of rearranged TCR beta genes was amplified from genomic DNA with a multiplex PCR assay. The amplified TCR beta libraries were sequenced on the Illumina HiSeq System as 87-base-pair reads. On the authors' methods: Across the 670 or so repertoires, a later analysis counted around 80 million unique TCR beta chains, 9 million to 14 million of which were shared by at least two donors. Raw reads were error-corrected and collapsed into unique sequences by a nearest-neighbor algorithm in which closely related sequences were merged to remove PCR and sequencing errors. To assign V, D and J gene segments, CDR3 sequences were aligned to IMGT reference sequences. For a sequence to be retained, a match of at least six nucleotides to both a V gene segment and a J gene segment was required. Rearrangements were classified as productive when the CDR3 lacked stop codons and remained in frame with V and J, and all other rearrangements were classified as non-productive. Following IMGT convention, CDR3 was defined as the stretch from the second conserved V-encoded cysteine to the conserved J-encoded phenylalanine. In an earlier analysis of approximately 590 of the donors, sequences lacking an unambiguous match to a single V gene segment were excluded. An earlier analysis of fewer than 750 of the donors called V segments functional above 56.7% productive rearrangements and segregating when the between-donor standard deviation exceeded 5%. To diagnose cytomegalovirus status from the catalog of TCR beta chain sequences, a statistical classification framework was built. In a later analysis, V and J genes were assigned by comparing TCR nucleotide sequences against IMGT/GENE-DB human TR gene sequences. A later analysis assigned CDR3 sequences and most-parsimonious VDJ recombination scenarios with the TCRdist pipeline. In a later analysis, each TCR beta chain was defined by its CDR3 amino acid sequence together with its V-gene family, and reads lacking a unique V-gene family were excluded. As a way to deal with suspected cross-contamination and a sequencing artifact, a later analysis dropped 450 to 600 nucleotide sequences that were highly shared and had low generation probability. A later analysis calculated a clonal expansion index for each public chain from normalized within-repertoire ranks of inferred template counts. Generation probabilities in a later analysis came from a VDJ recombination model fitted to out-of-frame rearrangements, and those results were checked against IGoR. A later analysis scored TCR-TCR, TCR-HLA and TCR-CMV co-occurrence with hypergeometric tests, applying a repertoire-size bias correction to TCR pairs. To estimate false discovery rates, a later analysis permuted the HLA or CMV assignments 20 times. In a later analysis, co-occurring TCRs were grouped with DBSCAN, and TCRdist sequence similarity was added when clustering was performed within HLA-allele-positive subsets. Co-occurrence clustering excluded repertoires with fewer than 30,000 or more than 120,000 public chains, plus five with anomalous nucleotide sharing. Sourced from immuneACCESS, this table was stored by TCRdb with only in-frame sequences that have V and J called. A share of the clones is absent; for the studies checked, an unresolved V gene accounts for under half, and the remainder has no known explanation. That table supplies the V and J calls and clone size; D and trimming were determined from the DNA. The sample yields 150,000 to 200,000 clones; about 76% were counted once. About 1.6% of the sample is in the top ten clones.

As concerns this clone: The antigen it recognizes is unknown. No much larger clone exists at a distance of one base, and base qualities are not known.

The CDR3 starts with the cysteine, ends with the phenylalanine, and has 13 residues. Only the CDR3 part of the read is kept: 39 bases, read in frame from the first base. The germline V gene (reference sequence) provides CDR1 SEHNR and CDR2 FQNEAQ. Trimming costs V 5 bases and J 4 bases, and their ends lie 9 bases apart. The cohort was made up of 500 to 800 healthy bone marrow donors. At the time of sampling, every cohort member was nominally healthy, though immune exposures that went unrecorded were likely present. The donor tested CMV seronegative and was one of the 352 seronegative cohort members. Each donor provided a peripheral blood sample, and peripheral blood mononuclear cells were used for TCR beta sequencing. The Qiagen DNeasy Blood Extraction Kit was used to extract genomic DNA from the blood cell samples.

This receptor was identified in a woman aged 50 to 65 in good health and CMV-seronegative. Recombination joined TRBV7-9 with TRBJ1-5, and the D gene may be TRBD1, 6 bases matching. The sequenced material came from PBMCs. The CDR3: CASSDQGNQPQHF. The bases are TGTGCCAGCAGCGACCAGGGGAATCAGCCCCAGCATTTT.